This note documents a single T cell receptor beta chain sequence. Germline V lookup: CDR1 SGHAT, CDR2 FQNNGV. The CDR3 is 16 residues long. The V end was cut by 2 bases, the J end by 5 bases, with 18 bases between. This sample stems from a study of blood T cell repertoires in COVID-19. Study as a whole: The United States, Italy and Spain provided the acute and convalescent COVID-19 samples. PBMCs, B-cell-depleted T cells, or T cells were the source of the cDNA or gDNA that made up the material.

Original analysis: Reference gene primer amplification gave estimated nucleated cell counts. Sequencing was performed with immunoSEQ multiplex PCR; in TCRdb, only in-frame clones are kept and a portion is missing. Clone size and V and J calls were adopted from that table, with D and trimming inferred from the DNA. The data contain around 470,000 clones, 89% of them seen just once; the ten biggest clones take up 0.8% to 0.9%. Enrolled during active infection, Seattle patients were then followed longitudinally. The sequence was obtained from a man younger than 30 with COVID-19, enrolled during active disease. The specimen sequenced was peripheral blood. This chain uses TRBV11-2 with TRBJ2-5, with D perhaps matching TRBD2 (5 bases). CDR3 sequence (DNA): TGTGCCAGCAGCTTACTCTTTCCTAGCCCCCGGGAGACCCAGTACTTC. It codes for CASSLLFPSPRETQYF.